The 2 T cell receptor beta chains reported below all come from one sample, sequenced in a study of metastatic and nonmetastatic thyroid tumors. There were no patients who had received any treatment before thyroid surgery. TCRdb used MiXCR to call clones anew from the PCR reads. The data show 8,000 to 10,000 clones, 20% to 25% seen once. The sample consisted of adjacent normal tissue. The receptors shown here come from a female donor with papillary thyroid cancer or a benign thyroid nodule (not recorded which). Some clones in this sample may be carry-over from other donors' samples.

For this clone: This CDR3 is missing its conserved last phenylalanine or tryptophan, likely due to a read error. Because the CDR3's place on the DNA is in doubt, the DNA is left out and the CDR3 is given as listed by TCRdb. The J gene is TRBJ2-1, the V gene TRBV12-3 or TRBV12-4; the listed D gene, TRBD2, was not tested against the DNA. The CDR3 has 14 amino acids, counting both end residues. The CDR3 is CASTLQGKGGEQLL.

This clone is labeled as medium-sized. The rearrangement joins TRBV6-2 or TRBV6-3 to TRBJ1-2; D remains ambiguous. The ends were cut back, 7 bases at V and 2 bases at J, with 11 bases in the middle. Germline CDR1 is MNHEY and CDR2 is SVGEGT. This CDR3 is built from 13 residues. For the CDR3, the DNA is TGTGCCAGCAACTTTGGCTTCAACTATGGCTACACCTTC. Translation: CASNFGFNYGYTF.